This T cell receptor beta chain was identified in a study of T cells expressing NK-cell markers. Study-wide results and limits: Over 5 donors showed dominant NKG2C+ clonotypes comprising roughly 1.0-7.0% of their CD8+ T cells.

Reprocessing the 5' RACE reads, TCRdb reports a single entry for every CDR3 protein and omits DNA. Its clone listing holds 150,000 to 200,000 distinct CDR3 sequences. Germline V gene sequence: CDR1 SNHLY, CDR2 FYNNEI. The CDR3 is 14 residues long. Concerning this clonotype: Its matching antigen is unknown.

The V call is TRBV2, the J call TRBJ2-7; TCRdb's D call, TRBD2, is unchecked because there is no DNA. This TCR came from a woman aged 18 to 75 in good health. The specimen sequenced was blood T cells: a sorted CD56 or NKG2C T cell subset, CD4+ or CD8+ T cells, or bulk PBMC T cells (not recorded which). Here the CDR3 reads CASSGLAGIYEQYF.